Following are 10 T cell receptor beta chains from one sample sequenced in a study of shared clonotypes between healthy human individuals (TCRdb year 2020). Library generation was performed with the immunoSEQ multiplex PCR assay. The table comes from immuneACCESS by way of TCRdb, which keeps in-frame sequences with V and J called. Part of the clones is missing from these tables; in studies checked, under half for an unresolved V gene and the rest for unknown reasons. In all, the sample holds about half a million clones, and roughly 80% of those were seen once. 12% of the sample goes to the ten largest clones. Sequenced: PBMCs. The receptors originated from a woman between 40 and 55 years old in good health. Some clones in this sample may be carry-over from other donors' samples.

The chain links TRBV5-1 to TRBJ1-2; D unclear. Germline V gene sequence: CDR1 SGHRS, CDR2 YFSETQ. Trimming removed 0 bases at V and 2 bases at J, with 14 bases between. The CDR3 spans 16 residues. In DNA, the CDR3 is TGCGCCAGCAGCTTGGAAGGCAGGCACATCAACTATGGCTACACCTTC. The encoded protein is CASSLEGRHINYGYTF. Using reference TRBV5-1 and TRBJ1-2 for the parts outside the CDR3, the full variable domain is KAGVTQTPRYLIKTRGQQVTLSCSPISGHRSVSWYQQTPGQGLQFLFEYFSETQRNKGNFPGRFSGRQFSNSRSEMNVSTLELGDSALYLCASSLEGRHINYGYTFGSGTRLTVV.

This chain joins TRBV30 and TRBJ1-3, with D uncertain. The V gene's germline CDR1 is GTSNPN and CDR2 SVGIG (reference sequence). This CDR3 spans 13 amino acids. V was clipped by 0 bases and J by 8 bases, with 11 bases between them. The CDR3 is CAWSVTGTDTIYF. CDR3 DNA sequence: TGTGCCTGGAGTGTAACGGGTACAGACACCATATATTTT.

This CDR3 is CASRMGENIQYF. Here the CDR3 DNA reads TGTGCCAGCAGGATGGGGGAAAACATTCAGTACTTC. The chain joins TRBV28 to TRBJ2-4; D possibly uses TRBD1 or TRBD2 (5 bases each). Trimming cost V 6 bases and J 5 bases, with 8 bases left between them. The V gene's germline CDR1 is MDHEN and CDR2 SYDVKM. The CDR3 length is 12 residues.

The V and J genes are TRBV2 and TRBJ2-3; weak D call: TRBD1 (6 bases). From germline, CDR1 is SNHLY and CDR2 FYNNEI. This CDR3 spans 15 amino acids. Trimming stripped 4 bases from V and 2 bases from J, with 13 bases between. CDR3 loop: CASSANRENTDTQYF. Written as DNA, the CDR3 is TGTGCCAGCAGTGCGAACAGGGAAAACACAGATACGCAGTATTTT.

CDR3 DNA sequence: TGTGCCAGCAGCTTATGGGGACTAGCATCATTGCAGTACTTC. This translates into CASSLWGLASLQYF. The rearrangement uses TRBV7-2 and TRBJ2-7; 9 bases are shared with TRBD2. The germline gives CDR1 SGHTA, CDR2 FQGNSA. The CDR3 runs to 14 residues. V lost 2 bases to trimming and J lost 9 bases; unmatched junction nucleotides: 8.

The rearrangement uses TRBV5-4 and TRBJ2-5; D is possibly TRBD1 (6 bases). Trimming left V 5 bases short and J 1 base short, with 12 bases between. CDR1 and CDR2 from the germline V gene are SGHNT and YYREEE (reference sequence). This CDR3 contains 14 residues. The CDR3: CASRHQDSQETQYF. The CDR3 coding sequence is TGTGCCAGCAGGCACCAGGACAGCCAAGAGACCCAGTACTTC.

V and J are TRBV19 and TRBJ1-3, with TRBD1 identical over 7 bases. This CDR3 is 17 amino acids long. Germline V gene sequence: CDR1 LNHDA, CDR2 SQIVND (reference sequence). V lost 4 bases, J lost 1 base, and 10 bases stayed unmatched. CDR3 residues: CASSNHWTGKSGNTIYF. The CDR3, as DNA: TGTGCCAGTAGTAACCACTGGACAGGAAAATCTGGAAACACCATATATTTT.

This clone occurred a few times. This chain connects TRBV19 to TRBJ1-2; 8 bases line up with TRBD1. Germline CDR1 reads LNHDA; CDR2 reads SQIVND (reference sequence). CDR3 size: 14 residues. The V segment lost 5 bases and the J segment 9 bases; nucleotides outside the gene matches: 11. Written as DNA, the CDR3 is TGTGCCAGTAGTCCCGACGGGACAGGCAATCGCTACACCTTC. Amino acids: CASSPDGTGNRYTF. The full variable domain, rest sourced from reference TRBV19 and TRBJ1-2, is DGGITQSPKYLFRKEGQNVTLSCEQNLNHDAMYWYRQDPGQGLRLIYYSQIVNDFQKGDIAEGYSVSREKKESFPLTVTSAQKNPTAFYLCASSPDGTGNRYTFGSGTRLTVV.

In this sample, this clone turned up a few times. The rearrangement joins TRBV5-4 to TRBJ2-7; possible D gene TRBD2, 6 bases. This CDR3 region has 15 residues. Germline V gives CDR1 SGHNT, CDR2 YYREEE (reference sequence). V was pared by 0 bases and J by 1 base, with 11 bases between. The CDR3 region has the DNA TGTGCCAGCAGCTTGGATGCGGGATTTTCCTACGAGCAGTACTTC. Its translation is CASSLDAGFSYEQYF.

The chain has TRBV5-4 and TRBJ2-1, with 10 nucleotides matching TRBD1. Germline V gene sequence: CDR1 SGHNT, CDR2 YYREEE (reference sequence). The ends lost 3 bases at V and 7 bases at J; junction bases unmatched: 4. CDR3 length equals 14 residues. The CDR3 coding sequence is TGTGCCAGCAGCTCCTGGGACAGGGGAAATGAGCAGTTCTTC. As protein: CASSSWDRGNEQFF.